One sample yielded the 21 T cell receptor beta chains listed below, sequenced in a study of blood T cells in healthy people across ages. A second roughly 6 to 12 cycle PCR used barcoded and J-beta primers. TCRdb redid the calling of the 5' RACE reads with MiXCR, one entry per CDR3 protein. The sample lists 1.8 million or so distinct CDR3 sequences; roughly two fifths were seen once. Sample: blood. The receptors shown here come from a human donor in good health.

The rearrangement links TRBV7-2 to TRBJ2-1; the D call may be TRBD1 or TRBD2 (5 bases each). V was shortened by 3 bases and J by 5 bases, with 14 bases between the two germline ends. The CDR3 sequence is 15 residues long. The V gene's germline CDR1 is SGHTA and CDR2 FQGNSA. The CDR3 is CASSFVGTRNNEQFF. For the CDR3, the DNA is TGTGCCAGCAGCTTCGTCGGGACCCGGAACAATGAGCAGTTCTTC.

CDR3 DNA: TGTGCCAGCAGCCCCCCCGAGGCTTCAGATACGCAGTATTTT. This gives the protein CASSPPEASDTQYF. The chain uses TRBV4-2 and TRBJ2-3; D remains unclear. This CDR3 has 14 amino acids. CDR1 and CDR2 (germline): LGHNA, YNFKEQ. V was clipped by 4 bases and J by 4 bases, with 12 bases between them.

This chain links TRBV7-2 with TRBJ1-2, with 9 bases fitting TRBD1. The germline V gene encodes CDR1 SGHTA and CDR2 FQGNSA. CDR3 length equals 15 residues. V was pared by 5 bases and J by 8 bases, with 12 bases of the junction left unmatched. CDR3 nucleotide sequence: TGTGCCAGCAGCGAAGGACGTTTGACAGGGGGAGGCTACACCTTC. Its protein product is CASSEGRLTGGGYTF.

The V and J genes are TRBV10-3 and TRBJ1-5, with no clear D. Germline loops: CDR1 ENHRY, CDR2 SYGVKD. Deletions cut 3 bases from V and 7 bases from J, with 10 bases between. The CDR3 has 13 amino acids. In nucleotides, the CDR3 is TGTGCCATCAGTGATCAGGCGGGACAGCCCCAGCATTTT. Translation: CAISDQAGQPQHF.

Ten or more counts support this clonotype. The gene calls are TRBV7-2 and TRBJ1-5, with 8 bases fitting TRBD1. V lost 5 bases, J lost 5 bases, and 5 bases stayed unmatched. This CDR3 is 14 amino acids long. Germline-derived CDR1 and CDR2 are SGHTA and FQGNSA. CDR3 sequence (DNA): TGTGCCAGCAGCCTCGGGACAGGTGATCAGCCCCAGCATTTT. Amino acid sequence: CASSLGTGDQPQHF.

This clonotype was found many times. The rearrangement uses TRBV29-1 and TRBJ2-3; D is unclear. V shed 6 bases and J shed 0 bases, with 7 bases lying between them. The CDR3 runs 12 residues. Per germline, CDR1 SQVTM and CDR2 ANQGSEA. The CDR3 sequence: CSVAGSTDTQYF. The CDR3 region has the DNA TGCAGCGTGGCCGGCAGCACAGATACGCAGTATTTT.

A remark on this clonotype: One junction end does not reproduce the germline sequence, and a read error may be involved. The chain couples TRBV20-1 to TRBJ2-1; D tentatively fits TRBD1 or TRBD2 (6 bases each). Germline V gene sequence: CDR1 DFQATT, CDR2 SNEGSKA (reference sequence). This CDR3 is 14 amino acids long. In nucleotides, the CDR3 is TGCAGTGCTAAGGGCAGGGGAGGAAACAATGAGCGGTTCTTC. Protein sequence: CSAKGRGGNNERFF.

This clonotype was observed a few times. The CDR3 DNA reads as TGTGCCAGCAACGGACGGCCGAGCTCCTACAATGAGCAGTTCTTC. Translation: CASNGRPSSYNEQFF. The chain recombines TRBV6-2 or TRBV6-3 with TRBJ2-1, with D hard to call. V was clipped by 7 bases and J by 0 bases, with 13 bases between them. This CDR3 comprises 15 residues. From germline, CDR1 is MNHEY and CDR2 SVGEGT.

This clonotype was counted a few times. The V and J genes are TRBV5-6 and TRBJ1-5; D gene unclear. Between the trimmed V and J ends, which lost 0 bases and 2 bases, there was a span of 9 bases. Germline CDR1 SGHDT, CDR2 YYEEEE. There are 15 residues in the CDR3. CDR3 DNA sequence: TGTGCCAGCAGCTTGGCCGGTCGTCGCAATCAGCCCCAGCATTTT. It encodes CASSLAGRRNQPQHF.

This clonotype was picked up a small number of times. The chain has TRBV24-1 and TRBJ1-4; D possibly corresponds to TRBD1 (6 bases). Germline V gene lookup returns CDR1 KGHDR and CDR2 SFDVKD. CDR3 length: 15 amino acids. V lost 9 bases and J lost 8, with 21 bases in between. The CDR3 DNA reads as TGTGCCACCCTACAGGGCTTCGCTTTCCGGGAAAAACTGTTTTTT. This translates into CATLQGFAFREKLFF.

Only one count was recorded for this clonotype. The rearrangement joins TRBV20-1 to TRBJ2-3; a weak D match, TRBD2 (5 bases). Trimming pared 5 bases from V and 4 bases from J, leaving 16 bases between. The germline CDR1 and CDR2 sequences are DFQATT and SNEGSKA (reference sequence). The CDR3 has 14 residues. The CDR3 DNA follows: TGCAGTGCTCCCCCCGGGGTAAAGCCAGATACGCAGTATTTT. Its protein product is CSAPPGVKPDTQYF.

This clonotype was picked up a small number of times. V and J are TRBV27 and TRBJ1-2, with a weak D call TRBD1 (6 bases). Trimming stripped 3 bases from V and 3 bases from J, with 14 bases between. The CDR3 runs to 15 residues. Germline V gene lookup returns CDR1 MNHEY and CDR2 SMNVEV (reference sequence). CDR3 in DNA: TGTGCCAGCAGTTTTCGGCAGGGGAGAGACTATGGCTACACCTTC. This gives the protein CASSFRQGRDYGYTF.

The CDR3 DNA reads as TGCGCCAGCAGCTTGGAATCGTGGTCCGCCGGGGAGCTGTTTTTT. The encoded protein is CASSLESWSAGELFF. J is TRBJ2-2 and V is TRBV5-1, with D unclear. Germline CDR1 SGHRS, CDR2 YFSETQ. The CDR3 spans 15 residues. Trimming removed 0 bases at V and 6 bases at J, with 12 bases between.

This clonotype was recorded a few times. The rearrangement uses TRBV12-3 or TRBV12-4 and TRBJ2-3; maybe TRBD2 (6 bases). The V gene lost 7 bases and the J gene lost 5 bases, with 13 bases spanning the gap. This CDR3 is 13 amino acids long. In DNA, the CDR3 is TGTGCCAGCAATCTAGCGATCCTAGATACGCAGTATTTT. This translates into CASNLAILDTQYF.

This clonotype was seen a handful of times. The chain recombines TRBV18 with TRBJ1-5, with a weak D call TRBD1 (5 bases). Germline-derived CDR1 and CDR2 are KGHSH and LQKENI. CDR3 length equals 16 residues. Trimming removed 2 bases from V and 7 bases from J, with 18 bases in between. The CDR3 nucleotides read TGTGCCAGCTCACCAAACGGACTTCGCGCAGGGCAGCCCCAGCATTTT. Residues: CASSPNGLRAGQPQHF.

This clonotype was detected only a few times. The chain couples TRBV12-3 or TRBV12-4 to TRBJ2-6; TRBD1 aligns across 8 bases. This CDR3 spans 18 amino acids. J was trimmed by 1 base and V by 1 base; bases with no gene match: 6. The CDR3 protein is CASSLEVRGPSGANVLTF. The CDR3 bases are TGTGCCAGCAGTTTAGAAGTCAGGGGGCCGTCTGGGGCCAACGTCCTGACTTTC.

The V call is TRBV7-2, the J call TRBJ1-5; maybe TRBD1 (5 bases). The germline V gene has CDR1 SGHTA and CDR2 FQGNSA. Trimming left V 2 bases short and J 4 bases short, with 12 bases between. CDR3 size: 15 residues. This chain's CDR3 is CASSLMATENQPQHF. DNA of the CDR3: TGTGCCAGCAGCTTAATGGCGACAGAGAATCAGCCCCAGCATTTT. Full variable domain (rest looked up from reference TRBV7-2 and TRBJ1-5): GAGVSQSPSNKVTEKGKDVELRCDPISGHTALYWYRQSLGQGLEFLIYFQGNSAPDKSGLPSDRFSAERTGGSVSTLTIQRTQQEDSAVYLCASSLMATENQPQHFGDGTRLSIL.

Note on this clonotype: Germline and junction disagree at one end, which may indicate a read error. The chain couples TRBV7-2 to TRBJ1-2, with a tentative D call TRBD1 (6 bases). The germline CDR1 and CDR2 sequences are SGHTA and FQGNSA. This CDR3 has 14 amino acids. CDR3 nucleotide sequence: TGCGCCAGCAGCTTGGAAGGGGGGGACTATGGCTACACCTTC. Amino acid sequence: CASSLEGGDYGYTF.

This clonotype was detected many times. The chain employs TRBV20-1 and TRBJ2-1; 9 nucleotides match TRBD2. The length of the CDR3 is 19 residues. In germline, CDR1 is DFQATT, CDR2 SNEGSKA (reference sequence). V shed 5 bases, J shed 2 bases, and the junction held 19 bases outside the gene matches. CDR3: CSAPGGAGGLFSPYNEQFF. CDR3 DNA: TGCAGTGCTCCCGGTGGAGCGGGGGGCCTTTTTTCCCCCTACAATGAGCAGTTCTTC.

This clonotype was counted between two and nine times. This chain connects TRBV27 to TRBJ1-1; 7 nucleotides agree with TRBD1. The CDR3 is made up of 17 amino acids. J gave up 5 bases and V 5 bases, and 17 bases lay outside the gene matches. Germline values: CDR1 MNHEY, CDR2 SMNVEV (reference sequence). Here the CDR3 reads CASSPSPHDRALTEAFF. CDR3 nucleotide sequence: TGTGCCAGCAGTCCCAGTCCCCACGACAGGGCCTTAACTGAAGCTTTCTTT.

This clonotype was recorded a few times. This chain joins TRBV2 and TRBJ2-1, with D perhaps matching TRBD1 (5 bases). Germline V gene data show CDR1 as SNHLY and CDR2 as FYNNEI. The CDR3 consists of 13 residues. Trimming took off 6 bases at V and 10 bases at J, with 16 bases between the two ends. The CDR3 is CASRYSGLEEQFF. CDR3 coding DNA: TGTGCCAGCAGGTACTCAGGGTTGGAGGAGCAGTTCTTC.